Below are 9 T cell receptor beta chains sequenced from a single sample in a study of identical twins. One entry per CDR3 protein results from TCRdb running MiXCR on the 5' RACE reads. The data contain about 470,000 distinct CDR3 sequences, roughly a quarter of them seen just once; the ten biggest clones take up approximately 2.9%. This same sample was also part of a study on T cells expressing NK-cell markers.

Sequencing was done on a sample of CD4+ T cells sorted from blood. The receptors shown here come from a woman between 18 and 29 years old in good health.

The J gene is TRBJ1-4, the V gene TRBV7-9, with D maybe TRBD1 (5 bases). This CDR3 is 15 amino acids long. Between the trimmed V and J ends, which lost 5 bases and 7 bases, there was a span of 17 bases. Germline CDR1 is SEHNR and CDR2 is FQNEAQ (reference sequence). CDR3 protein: CASSPTGTSGEKLFF. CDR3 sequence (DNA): TGTGCCAGCAGCCCTACCGGGACCTCGGGTGAAAAACTGTTTTTT.

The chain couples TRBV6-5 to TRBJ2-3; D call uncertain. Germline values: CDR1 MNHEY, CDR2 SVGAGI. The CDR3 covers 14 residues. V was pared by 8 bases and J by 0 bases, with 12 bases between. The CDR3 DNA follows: TGTGCCAGCGCGAAAGCGAGAAGCACAGATACGCAGTATTTT. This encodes CASAKARSTDTQYF.

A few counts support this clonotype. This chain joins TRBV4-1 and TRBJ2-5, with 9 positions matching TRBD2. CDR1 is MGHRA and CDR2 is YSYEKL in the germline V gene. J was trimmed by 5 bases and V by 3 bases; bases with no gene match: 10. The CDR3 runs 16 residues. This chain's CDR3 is CASSQRGSGSTETQYF. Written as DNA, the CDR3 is TGCGCCAGCAGCCAGCGAGGTAGCGGGAGTACGGAGACCCAGTACTTC.

The CDR3 sequence: CSARPPGGGGNHAQYF. CDR3 DNA: TGCAGTGCTAGACCCCCAGGGGGGGGCGGGAACCATGCCCAGTACTTC. The chain carries TRBV20-1 and TRBJ2-5; D could derive from TRBD1 or TRBD2 (7 bases each). CDR1 and CDR2 from the germline V gene are DFQATT and SNEGSKA (reference sequence). Trimming removed 2 bases from V and 9 bases from J, with 25 bases in between. The CDR3 sequence is 16 residues long.

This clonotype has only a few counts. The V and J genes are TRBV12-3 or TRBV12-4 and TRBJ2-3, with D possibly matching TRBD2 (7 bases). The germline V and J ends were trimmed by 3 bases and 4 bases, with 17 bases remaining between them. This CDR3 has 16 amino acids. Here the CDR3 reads CASSFRGGGRSDTQYF. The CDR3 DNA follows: TGTGCCAGCAGTTTTAGGGGGGGGGGAAGGTCAGATACGCAGTATTTT.

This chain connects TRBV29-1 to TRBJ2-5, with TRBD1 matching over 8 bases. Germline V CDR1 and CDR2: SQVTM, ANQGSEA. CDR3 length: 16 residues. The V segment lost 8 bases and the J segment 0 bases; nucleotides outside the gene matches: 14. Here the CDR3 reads CSSSRWIQGDQETQYF. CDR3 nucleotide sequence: TGCAGCTCTAGCCGTTGGATACAGGGGGACCAAGAGACCCAGTACTTC.

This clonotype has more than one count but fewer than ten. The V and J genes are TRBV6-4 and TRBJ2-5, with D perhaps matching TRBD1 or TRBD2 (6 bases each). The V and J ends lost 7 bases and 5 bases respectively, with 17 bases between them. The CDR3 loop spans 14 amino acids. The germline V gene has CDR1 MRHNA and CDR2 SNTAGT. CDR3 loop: CASMRGGSLETQYF. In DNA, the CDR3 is TGTGCCAGCATGAGAGGGGGGAGTCTGGAGACCCAGTACTTC.

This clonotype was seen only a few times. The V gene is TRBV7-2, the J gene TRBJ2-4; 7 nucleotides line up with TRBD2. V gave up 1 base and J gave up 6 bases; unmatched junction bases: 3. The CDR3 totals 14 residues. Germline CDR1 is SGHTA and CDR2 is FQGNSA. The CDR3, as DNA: TGTGCCAGCAGCTTAGAAACTAGCGTAAACATTCAGTACTTC. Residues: CASSLETSVNIQYF.

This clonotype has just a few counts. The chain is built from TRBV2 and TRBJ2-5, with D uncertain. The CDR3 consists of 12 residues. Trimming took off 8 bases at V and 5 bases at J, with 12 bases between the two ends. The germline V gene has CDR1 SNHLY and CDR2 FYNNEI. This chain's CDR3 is CASFRHRETQYF. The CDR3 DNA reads TGTGCCAGCTTTAGACATCGCGAGACCCAGTACTTC.